A single sample is the source of the 20 T cell receptor beta chains below, sequenced in a study of chemoradiotherapy in HPV16-positive cancers (dated by TCRdb to between 2021 and 2022). Library preparation used the immunoSEQ multiplex PCR assay. TCRdb mirrors the immuneACCESS table, restricted to in-frame sequences. Some clones are absent from its copies; in checked studies, under half trace to an unresolved V gene, and the reason for the others is unknown. Present in this sample are about 7,600 clones, about 86% of which were seen just once. Together, the top ten hold around 3% of the sample. This sample comprised blood, obtained from a patient who underwent chemoradiotherapy. The receptor set was obtained from a human donor with HPV-associated anogenital cancer.

The gene calls are TRBV7-2 and TRBJ2-3; 11 nucleotides align to TRBD2. CDR3 length: 16 residues. Trimming at V came to 5 bases and at J to 4 bases, leaving 8 bases not matched to a gene. Germline V CDR1 and CDR2: SGHTA, FQGNSA. The CDR3 sequence: CASSHSGGAGADTQYF. DNA for the CDR3: TGTGCCAGCAGCCATAGCGGGGGGGCAGGGGCAGATACGCAGTATTTT.

The V call is TRBV19, the J call TRBJ2-1; D gene uncertain. The germline V gene encodes CDR1 LNHDA and CDR2 SQIVND (reference sequence). This CDR3 has 14 residues. Trimming took off 5 bases at V and 8 bases at J, with 16 bases between the two ends. CDR3 sequence (DNA): TGTGCCAGTAGTTCCTCTACCTCAACCCATGAGCAGTTCTTC. This translates into CASSSSTSTHEQFF.

The rearrangement joins TRBV27 to TRBJ1-1; TRBD1 matches at 7 bases. V lost 4 bases and J lost 10; bases outside the gene matches: 6. The germline gives CDR1 MNHEY, CDR2 SMNVEV (reference sequence). This CDR3 region has 12 residues. CDR3: CASSYRQGRAFF. The CDR3 bases are TGTGCCAGCAGTTACCGACAGGGTCGAGCTTTCTTT.

The chain links TRBV27 to TRBJ1-2, with D unclear. Germline values: CDR1 MNHEY, CDR2 SMNVEV (reference sequence). CDR3 length: 13 amino acids. The V end lost 4 bases, the J end lost 7 bases, and 13 bases lay between the germline ends. The CDR3 is CASSSVPRSGYTF. The CDR3 DNA reads TGTGCCAGCAGTTCGGTCCCGCGAAGTGGCTACACCTTC.

V is TRBV14 and J is TRBJ1-4; D perhaps matches TRBD1 (6 bases). Trimming removed 0 bases at V and 3 bases at J, with 14 bases between. The CDR3 spans 17 residues. CDR1 and CDR2 from the germline V gene are SGHDN and FVKESK. Here the CDR3 reads CASSQEFPGQSNEKLFF. The DNA for the CDR3 is TGTGCCAGCAGCCAAGAGTTTCCCGGACAGTCTAATGAAAAACTGTTTTTT.

The V gene is TRBV7-9, the J gene TRBJ2-7; D unresolved. V dropped 4 bases and J dropped 1 base, with 17 bases sitting between them. The CDR3 consists of 16 residues. From germline, CDR1 is SEHNR and CDR2 FQNEAQ (reference sequence). CDR3 DNA sequence: TGTGCCAGCAGCTCTCGCACCAGTACAAGTTCCTACGAGCAGTACTTC. Protein: CASSSRTSTSSYEQYF. The variable domain in full, with the rest retrieved from reference TRBV7-9 and TRBJ2-7, is DTGVSQNPRHKITKRGQNVTFRCDPISEHNRLYWYRQTLGQGPEFLTYFQNEAQLEKSRLLSDRFSAERPKGSFSTLEIQRTEQGDSAMYLCASSSRTSTSSYEQYFGPGTRLTVT.

The CDR3 is CAISDGGSSTDTQYF. The CDR3 nucleotides read TGTGCCATCAGTGATGGGGGCTCTAGCACAGATACGCAGTATTTT. The chain combines TRBV10-3 with TRBJ2-3; D may be TRBD1 (6 bases). The germline CDR1 and CDR2 sequences are ENHRY and SYGVKD. This CDR3 has 15 residues. The germline V and J ends were trimmed by 3 bases and 0 bases, with 10 bases remaining between them.

V is TRBV9 and J is TRBJ1-1; 9 bases match TRBD1. Germline V lookup: CDR1 SGDLS, CDR2 YYNGEE. The CDR3 is made up of 15 amino acids. The junction had 6 bases not matched to a gene; V was cut back by 0 bases and J by 6 bases. The CDR3 is CASSVVGQGIAEAFF. Here the CDR3 DNA reads TGTGCCAGCAGCGTAGTTGGACAGGGGATAGCTGAAGCTTTCTTT.

The genes are TRBV2 and TRBJ1-5; 10 bases line up with TRBD1. Germline loops: CDR1 SNHLY, CDR2 FYNNEI. V gave up 5 bases and J gave up 7 bases; unmatched junction bases: 8. The CDR3 is 15 residues long. The CDR3 DNA reads as TGTGCCAGCAGTTCAGCCGACAGGGGGCAACAGCCCCAGCATTTT. Protein sequence: CASSSADRGQQPQHF. Full variable domain (remainder filled in from reference TRBV2 and TRBJ1-5): EPEVTQTPSHQVTQMGQEVILRCVPISNHLYFYWYRQILGQKVEFLVSFYNNEISEKSEIFDDQFSVERPDGSNFTLKIRSTKLEDSAMYFCASSSADRGQQPQHFGDGTRLSIL.

The chain links TRBV28 to TRBJ2-5, with TRBD2 as a possible D gene (6 bases). CDR1 MDHEN and CDR2 SYDVKM come from the germline V gene. V was clipped by 0 bases and J by 2 bases, with 16 bases between them. The CDR3 runs 17 residues. The CDR3 DNA sequence: TGTGCCAGCAGTTTATGGGATGGGTCGGGGGTTCAAGAGACCCAGTACTTC. This encodes CASSLWDGSGVQETQYF.

The rearrangement joins TRBV6-4 to TRBJ1-6; a weak D match, TRBD1 (6 bases). Germline V gene sequence: CDR1 MRHNA, CDR2 SNTAGT. With 0 bases removed from V and 9 bases from J, the gap between germline ends came to 6 bases. CDR3 length equals 13 residues. The CDR3 DNA sequence: TGTGCCAGCAGTGACTCGGACAGTTCACCCCTCCACTTT. This codes for CASSDSDSSPLHF.

V gene TRBV6-5 combines with J gene TRBJ1-1; D remains unclear. The CDR3 is 14 residues long. Looked up from germline, CDR1 is MNHEY and CDR2 is SVGAGI. V shed 2 bases and J shed 0 bases, with 7 bases lying between them. CDR3 sequence reads: CASSYGPVNTEAFF. CDR3 DNA: TGTGCCAGCAGTTACGGGCCGGTGAACACTGAAGCTTTCTTT.

The DNA for the CDR3 is TGCAGCGTTGAGGGGGCGGCGTACGAGCAGTACTTC. This sequence encodes CSVEGAAYEQYF. J is TRBJ2-7 and V is TRBV29-1; tentative D call: TRBD1 (6 bases). The V gene lost 3 bases and the J gene lost 4 bases, with 10 bases spanning the gap. The germline V gene has CDR1 SQVTM and CDR2 ANQGSEA. CDR3 length: 12 residues.

This clone has a handful of counts. The rearrangement links TRBV6-4 to TRBJ2-2; unclear D gene. The CDR3 is 13 amino acids. Germline lookup yields CDR1 MRHNA and CDR2 SNTAGT. V was trimmed by 0 bases and J by 4 bases, leaving 3 bases between them. CDR3 loop: CASSDSSTGELFF. The CDR3 DNA is TGTGCCAGCAGTGACTCAAGCACCGGGGAGCTGTTTTTT.

The CDR3 region has the DNA TGTGCCAGCGGGTACCATGGACAAGACAATGAGCAGTTCTTC. Its translation: CASGYHGQDNEQFF. V and J are TRBV28 and TRBJ2-1, with D perhaps matching TRBD1 (5 bases). CDR3 length equals 14 residues. Germline V gene data show CDR1 as MDHEN and CDR2 as SYDVKM. Trimming stripped 8 bases from V and 5 bases from J, with 16 bases between.

The chain carries TRBV7-6 and TRBJ2-7; no reliable D call. The V gene lost 5 bases and the J gene lost 9 bases, with 14 bases spanning the gap. The V gene's germline CDR1 is SGHVS and CDR2 FNYEAQ. This CDR3 spans 12 amino acids. The CDR3 region is CASSGVGPVQYF. The CDR3 DNA sequence: TGTGCCAGCAGCGGGGTCGGGCCGGTGCAGTACTTC.

The chain couples TRBV5-1 to TRBJ1-6; D ambiguous. V gave up 3 bases and J gave up 10 bases, with 14 bases separating them. Germline values: CDR1 SGHRS, CDR2 YFSETQ. CDR3 size: 14 residues. The DNA for the CDR3 is TGCGCCAGCAGCTCCAATACAGAGGAGTCACCCCTCCACTTT. Protein sequence: CASSSNTEESPLHF.

This chain connects TRBV7-2 to TRBJ2-3; D is perhaps TRBD2 (6 bases). The CDR3 has 15 residues. Trimming took 5 bases from V and 1 from J, leaving 13 bases between them. Germline loops: CDR1 SGHTA, CDR2 FQGNSA. This chain's CDR3 is CASSLRGMGTDTQYF. The CDR3 nucleotides read TGTGCCAGCAGCCTGCGGGGTATGGGCACAGATACGCAGTATTTT.

The V and J genes are TRBV11-2 and TRBJ1-6; D may be TRBD1 (6 bases). Per germline, CDR1 SGHAT and CDR2 FQNNGV. The CDR3 consists of 13 residues. Trimming shortened V by 5 bases and J by 12 bases, and 14 bases separated the two germline ends. CDR3 residues: CASSMDSPGPLHF. In DNA form, the CDR3 reads TGTGCCAGCAGCATGGACAGTCCGGGACCCCTCCACTTT.

The rearrangement joins TRBV7-2 to TRBJ1-4; D perhaps matches TRBD1 (6 bases). The CDR3 length is 15 residues. Trimming shortened V by 5 bases and J by 8 bases, and 18 bases separated the two germline ends. Germline V gene lookup returns CDR1 SGHTA and CDR2 FQGNSA. The CDR3, as DNA: TGTGCCAGCAGCCTAGGGGGGCAGGGCAGGGAAAAACTGTTTTTT. Encoded protein: CASSLGGQGREKLFF.